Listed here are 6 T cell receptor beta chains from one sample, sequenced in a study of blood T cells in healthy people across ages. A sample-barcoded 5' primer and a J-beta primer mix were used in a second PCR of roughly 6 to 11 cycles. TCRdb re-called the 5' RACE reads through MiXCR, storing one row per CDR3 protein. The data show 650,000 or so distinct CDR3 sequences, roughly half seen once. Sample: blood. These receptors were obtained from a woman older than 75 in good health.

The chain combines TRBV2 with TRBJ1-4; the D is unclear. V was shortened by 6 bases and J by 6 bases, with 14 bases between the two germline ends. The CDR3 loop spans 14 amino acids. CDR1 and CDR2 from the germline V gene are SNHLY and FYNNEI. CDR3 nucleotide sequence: TGTGCCAGCAGCGGCGGTTGGGCGGATGAAAAACTGTTTTTT. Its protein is CASSGGWADEKLFF.

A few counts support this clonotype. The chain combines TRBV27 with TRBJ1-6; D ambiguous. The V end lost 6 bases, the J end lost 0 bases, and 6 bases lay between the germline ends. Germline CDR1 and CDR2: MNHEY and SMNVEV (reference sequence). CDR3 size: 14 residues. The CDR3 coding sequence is TGTGCCAGCAGACCCGACTCCTATAATTCACCCCTCCACTTT. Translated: CASRPDSYNSPLHF.

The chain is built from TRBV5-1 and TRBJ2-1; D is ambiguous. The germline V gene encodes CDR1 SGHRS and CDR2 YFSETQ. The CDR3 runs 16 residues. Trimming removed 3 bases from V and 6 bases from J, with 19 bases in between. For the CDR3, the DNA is TGCGCCAGCAGCTCGGGCCTTTCTATTCCGCGCAATGAGCAGTTCTTC. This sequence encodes CASSSGLSIPRNEQFF.

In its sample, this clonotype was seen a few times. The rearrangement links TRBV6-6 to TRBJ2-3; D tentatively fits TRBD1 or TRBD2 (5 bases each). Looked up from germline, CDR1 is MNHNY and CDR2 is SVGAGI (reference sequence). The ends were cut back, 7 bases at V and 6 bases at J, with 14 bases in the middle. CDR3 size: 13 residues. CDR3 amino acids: CASKQRGADTQYF. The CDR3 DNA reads TGTGCCAGCAAGCAGCGAGGGGCCGATACGCAGTATTTT.

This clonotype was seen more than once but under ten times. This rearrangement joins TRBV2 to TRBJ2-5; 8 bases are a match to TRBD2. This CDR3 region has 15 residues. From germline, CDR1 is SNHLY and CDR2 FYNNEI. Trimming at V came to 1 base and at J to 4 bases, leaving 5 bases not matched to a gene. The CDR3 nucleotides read TGTGCCAGCAGTGAAGAGAGTCTAGCGGGAGAGACCCAGTACTTC. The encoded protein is CASSEESLAGETQYF.

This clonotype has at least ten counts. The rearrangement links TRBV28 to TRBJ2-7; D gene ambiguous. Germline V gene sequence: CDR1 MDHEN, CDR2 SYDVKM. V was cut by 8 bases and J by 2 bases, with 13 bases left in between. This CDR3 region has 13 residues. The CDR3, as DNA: TGTGCCAGCGGCCTCCAGGCAACCTACGAGCAGTACTTC. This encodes CASGLQATYEQYF.